What follows are 3 T cell receptor beta chains derived from one specimen sequenced in a study of spatial heterogeneity in lung cancer. Time point of the sample: sample taken at primary tumor resection. Material for sequencing was whole RNA from tumor, nontumor lung or frozen PBMC, left unsorted. In TCRdb, the 5' RACE reads were re-called with MiXCR into one record per CDR3 protein. Here the sample spans roughly 10,000 distinct CDR3 sequences, more than 3% being singletons. The input for sequencing was PBMCs, taken at surgery. These receptors all come from a female donor with early-stage non-small cell lung cancer.

There are many counts of this clonotype. Little can be read into the size of this beta chain, an off-target read in a library designed for alpha chains. V is TRBV12-3 or TRBV12-4 and J is TRBJ1-3; 7 nucleotides align to TRBD1. Germline trimming cut 7 bases from V and 0 bases from J; bases unmatched to any gene: 6. The length of the CDR3 is 15 residues. The CDR3 loop is CASILGQFSGNTIYF. For the CDR3, the DNA is TGTGCCAGCATCCTGGGACAGTTCTCTGGAAACACCATATATTTT.

This clonotype showed up many times. Since the library was made to target alpha chains, this beta chain is a stray read and its abundance is not meaningful. This chain uses TRBV29-1 with TRBJ2-1; tentatively, D is TRBD1 or TRBD2 (6 bases each). Trimming left V 7 bases short and J 8 bases short, with 15 bases between. Per the germline V gene, CDR1 is SQVTM and CDR2 is ANQGSEA. This CDR3 region has 12 residues. CDR3 residues: CSGRGERDEQFF. CDR3 coding DNA: TGCAGCGGTAGGGGGGAGCGCGATGAGCAGTTCTTC.

Many counts were recorded for this clonotype. This beta chain is an unintended read in a library built for alpha chains; its size means little. The chain couples TRBV5-1 to TRBJ1-1; perhaps TRBD1 as D (6 bases). CDR1 is SGHRS and CDR2 is YFSETQ in the germline V gene. The CDR3 totals 14 residues. V was pared by 4 bases and J by 1 base, with 11 bases between. The CDR3 nucleotides read TGCGCCAGCAGCAGTGACAGGACGAACACTGAAGCTTTCTTT. As protein: CASSSDRTNTEAFF.